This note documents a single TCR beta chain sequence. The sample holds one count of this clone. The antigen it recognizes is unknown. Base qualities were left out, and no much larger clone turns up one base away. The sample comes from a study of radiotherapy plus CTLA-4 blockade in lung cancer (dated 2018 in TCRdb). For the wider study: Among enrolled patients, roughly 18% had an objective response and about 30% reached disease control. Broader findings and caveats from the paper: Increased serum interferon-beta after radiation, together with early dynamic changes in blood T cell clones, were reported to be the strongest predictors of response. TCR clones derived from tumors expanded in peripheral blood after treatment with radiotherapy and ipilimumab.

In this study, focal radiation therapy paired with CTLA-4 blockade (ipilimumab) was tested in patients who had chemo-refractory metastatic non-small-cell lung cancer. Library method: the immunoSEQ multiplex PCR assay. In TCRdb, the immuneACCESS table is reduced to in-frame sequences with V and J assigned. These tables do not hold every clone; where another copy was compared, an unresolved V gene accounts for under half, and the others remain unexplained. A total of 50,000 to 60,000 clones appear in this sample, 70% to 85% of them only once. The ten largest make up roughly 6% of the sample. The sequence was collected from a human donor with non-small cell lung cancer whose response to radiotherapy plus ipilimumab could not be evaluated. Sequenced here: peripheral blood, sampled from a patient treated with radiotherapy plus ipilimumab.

The DNA sequence reads TGTGCCAGCAGCGACTCGGGATATGAGACCCAGTACTTC. It translates to CASSDSGYETQYF. The V gene is TRBV7-9 and the J gene is TRBJ2-5; a tentative D call is TRBD2 (5 bases match). The CDR3 numbers 13 residues from cysteine through phenylalanine. Only the CDR3 region is kept as DNA, spanning 39 bases read in frame from base 1. V is cut by 5 bases and J by 5 bases, and the space between the germline ends is 12 bases. Looking up the germline V gene (reference sequence) yields CDR1 SEHNR and CDR2 FQNEAQ.